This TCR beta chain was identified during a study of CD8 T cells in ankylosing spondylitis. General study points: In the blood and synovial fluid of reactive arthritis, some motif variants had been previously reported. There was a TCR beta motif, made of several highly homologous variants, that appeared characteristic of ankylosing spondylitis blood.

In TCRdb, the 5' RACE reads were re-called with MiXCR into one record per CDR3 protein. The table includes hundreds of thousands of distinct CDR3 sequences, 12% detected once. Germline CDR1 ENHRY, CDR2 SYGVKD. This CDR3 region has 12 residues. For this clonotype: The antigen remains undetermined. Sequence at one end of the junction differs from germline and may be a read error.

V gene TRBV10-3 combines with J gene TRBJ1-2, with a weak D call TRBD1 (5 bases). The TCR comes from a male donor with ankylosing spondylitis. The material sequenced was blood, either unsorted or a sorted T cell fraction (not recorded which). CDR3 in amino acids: CAVSRQSYGYTF. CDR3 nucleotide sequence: TGTGCCGTCAGCCGACAGTCCTATGGCTACACCTTC.